A single sample gave rise to the 5 T cell receptor beta chains below, sequenced in a study of cytomegalovirus exposure and HLA in healthy donors. The protocol was immunoSEQ multiplex PCR, while the TCRdb copy is restricted to in-frame clones and leaves out a portion. The table records tens of thousands of clones, roughly 92% of them present only once. Sequences were obtained from PBMCs. The receptors come from a woman in her twenties or thirties in good health and CMV-seropositive.

The chain combines TRBV6-5 with TRBJ1-1, with D possibly matching TRBD1 (5 bases). Per the germline V gene, CDR1 is MNHEY and CDR2 is SVGAGI. Trimming cost V 5 bases and J 1 base, with 11 bases left between them. The CDR3 extends over 14 amino acids. In DNA, the CDR3 is TGTGCCAGCAGTGAGAGACAGCCGAACACTGAAGCTTTCTTT. This gives the protein CASSERQPNTEAFF.

The chain couples TRBV27 to TRBJ2-3; TRBD2 agrees at 8 bases. The CDR3 runs to 12 residues. V lost 8 bases to trimming and J lost 8 bases; unmatched junction nucleotides: 6. Germline lookup yields CDR1 MNHEY and CDR2 SMNVEV (reference sequence). The CDR3 DNA follows: TGTGCCAGCGGACTAGCTGGGGGTACGCAGTATTTT. Translated: CASGLAGGTQYF.

This clone has a single count. The V call is TRBV11-2, the J call TRBJ2-3; a weak D match, TRBD2 (5 bases). This CDR3 has 15 amino acids. In germline, CDR1 is SGHAT, CDR2 FQNNGV. Deletions cut 5 bases from V and 2 bases from J, with 14 bases between. This CDR3 is CASSHGAGPTDTQYF. The CDR3 DNA reads TGTGCCAGCAGCCACGGCGCGGGCCCCACAGATACGCAGTATTTT.

This clone was detected a few times. V gene TRBV7-2 combines with J gene TRBJ2-6, with D unclear. The CDR3 is 17 amino acids. V was shortened by 1 base and J by 2 bases, with 12 bases between the two germline ends. CDR1 is SGHTA, CDR2 FQGNSA, per germline. The CDR3 coding sequence is TGTGCCAGCAGCTTAGTTCTAATAACGACTGGGGCCAACGTCCTGACTTTC. As protein: CASSLVLITTGANVLTF.

This clone was picked up a small number of times. This chain connects TRBV10-3 to TRBJ1-1; 7 positions agree with TRBD1. V lost 7 bases to trimming and J lost 6 bases; unmatched junction nucleotides: 5. Per the germline V gene, CDR1 is ENHRY and CDR2 is SYGVKD. CDR3 length: 12 amino acids. DNA of the CDR3: TGTGCCATCAAAAACGGACAGGCTGAAGCTTTCTTT. Its protein product is CAIKNGQAEAFF.